The 14 T cell receptor beta chains given below trace back to one sample, sequenced in a study of CD8 T cells in Susac syndrome. Random hexamers were used to reverse transcribe an amount of roughly 0.5 to 1 ug RNA. TCRdb re-derived calls from the immunoSEQ multiplex PCR reads in MiXCR, one entry per CDR3 protein. The table lists about 69,000 distinct CDR3 sequences, around nine tenths of them singletons. The sequencing sample was made of CD8+ T cells from PBMCs. Every receptor here comes from a human donor with multiple sclerosis.

This clonotype was counted a single time. The chain has TRBV30 and TRBJ1-2; 9 nucleotides line up with TRBD1. From germline, CDR1 is GTSNPN and CDR2 SVGIG (reference sequence). V was clipped by 3 bases and J by 4 bases; unmatched bases: 6. The CDR3 loop spans 14 amino acids. The CDR3 region is CAWSPGTGLYGYTF. In DNA, the CDR3 is TGTGCCTGGAGCCCCGGGACAGGGCTCTATGGCTACACCTTC. Using reference TRBV30 and TRBJ1-2 for the parts outside the CDR3, the full variable domain is SQTIHQWPATLVQPVGSPLSLECTVEGTSNPNLYWYRQAAGRGLQLLFYSVGIGQISSEVPQNLSASRPQDRQFILSSKKLLLSDSGFYLCAWSPGTGLYGYTFGSGTRLTVV.

This sequence joins TRBV5-1 and TRBJ1-5; no clear D. The ends were cut back, 0 bases at V and 0 bases at J, with 7 bases in the middle. Per the germline V gene, CDR1 is SGHRS and CDR2 is YFSETQ. This CDR3 contains 15 residues. This CDR3 is CASSLEGYSNQPQHF. CDR3 in DNA: TGCGCCAGCAGCTTGGAGGGATATAGCAATCAGCCCCAGCATTTT.

The genes are TRBV30 and TRBJ1-1; tentative D call: TRBD1 (5 bases). Germline lookup yields CDR1 GTSNPN and CDR2 SVGIG (reference sequence). The CDR3 has 15 amino acids. V gave up 0 bases and J gave up 0 bases, with 11 bases separating them. The CDR3, as DNA: TGTGCCTGGAGTGTGCTGGCGGGGGTGAACACTGAAGCTTTCTTT. This encodes CAWSVLAGVNTEAFF.

The chain combines TRBV7-8 with TRBJ2-7; a possible D gene is TRBD2 (5 bases). Trimming took off 1 base at V and 3 bases at J, with 10 bases between the two ends. Germline assignment: CDR1 SGHVS and CDR2 FQNEAQ. This CDR3 comprises 14 residues. CDR3: CASSLDAGLYEQYF. The CDR3 nucleotides read TGTGCCAGCAGCTTAGATGCGGGCCTCTACGAGCAGTACTTC. The variable domain in full, completed from reference TRBV7-8 and TRBJ2-7, reads GAGVSQSPRYKVAKRGQDVALRCDPISGHVSLFWYQQALGQGPEFLTYFQNEAQLDKSGLPSDRFFAERPEGSVSTLKIQRTQQEDSAVYLCASSLDAGLYEQYFGPGTRLTVT.

V gene TRBV12-3 or TRBV12-4 combines with J gene TRBJ2-7; no definite D call. This CDR3 is built from 14 residues. Trimming removed 2 bases from V and 2 bases from J, with 10 bases in between. CDR3 loop: CASSLSRLPYEQYF. Written as DNA, the CDR3 is TGTGCCAGCAGTTTATCCCGCCTACCCTACGAGCAGTACTTC.

This clonotype showed up just once. This chain uses TRBV4-1 with TRBJ1-4; D is unclear. Trimming cost V 6 bases and J 7 bases, with 12 bases left between them. This CDR3 region has 13 residues. Per germline, CDR1 MGHRA and CDR2 YSYEKL. DNA for the CDR3: TGCGCCAGCAGTTGGACCAGAGCTGAAAAACTGTTTTTT. Its translation: CASSWTRAEKLFF.

The chain couples TRBV15 to TRBJ2-5, with TRBD2 matching 8 bases. Per the germline V gene, CDR1 is LNHNV and CDR2 is YYDKDF (reference sequence). V lost 3 bases to trimming and J lost 5 bases; unmatched junction nucleotides: 5. The length of the CDR3 is 14 residues. CDR3 nucleotide sequence: TGTGCCACCAGCAGGGAAAGCGGGAGCGAGACCCAGTACTTC. Protein: CATSRESGSETQYF. The full variable domain, in which reference TRBV15 and TRBJ2-5 provide the parts outside the CDR3, is DAMVIQNPRYQVTQFGKPVTLSCSQTLNHNVMYWYQQKSSQAPKLLFHYYDKDFNNEADTPDNFQSRRPNTSFCFLDIRSPGLGDTAMYLCATSRESGSETQYFGPGTRLLVL.

The chain joins TRBV10-3 to TRBJ1-1; D may be TRBD1 (6 bases). Trimming took off 4 bases at V and 4 bases at J, with 16 bases between the two ends. CDR1 is ENHRY and CDR2 is SYGVKD in the germline V gene. CDR3 size: 15 residues. This CDR3 reads CAISGQQGWVTEAFF. For the CDR3, the DNA is TGTGCCATCAGTGGCCAACAGGGTTGGGTCACTGAAGCTTTCTTT.

This sequence joins TRBV6-6 and TRBJ1-1; TRBD1 matches at 10 bases. Trimming took 4 bases from V and 6 from J; bases not matched to a gene: 5. The CDR3 is 14 residues long. Germline loops: CDR1 MNHNY, CDR2 SVGAGI (reference sequence). The CDR3: CASSFLDRGAEAFF. For the CDR3, the DNA is TGTGCCAGCAGTTTCCTGGACAGGGGGGCTGAAGCTTTCTTT.

The rearrangement joins TRBV28 to TRBJ2-7; 8 nucleotides line up with TRBD2. Unmatched junction bases numbered 11, after V lost 7 bases and J lost 0 bases. The germline V gene encodes CDR1 MDHEN and CDR2 SYDVKM. This CDR3 has 16 residues. This chain's CDR3 is CASTMTSVKFSYEQYF. DNA of the CDR3: TGTGCCAGCACTATGACTAGCGTCAAATTCTCCTACGAGCAGTACTTC.

The chain uses TRBV15 and TRBJ1-1; D is perhaps TRBD1 (5 bases). Trimming removed 0 bases from V and 3 bases from J, with 11 bases in between. This CDR3 has 15 amino acids. Germline lookup yields CDR1 LNHNV and CDR2 YYDKDF (reference sequence). CDR3 nucleotide sequence: TGTGCCACCAGCAGAGAGTATTCGGGGGACACTGAAGCTTTCTTT. Residues: CATSREYSGDTEAFF.

This chain links TRBV19 with TRBJ2-2; TRBD2 might be the D (6 bases). V gave up 2 bases and J gave up 3 bases, with 10 bases separating them. Germline CDR1 reads LNHDA; CDR2 reads SQIVND (reference sequence). The CDR3 covers 15 residues. This CDR3 is CASSITGRDTGELFF. The CDR3 DNA sequence: TGTGCCAGTAGTATAACCGGGAGAGACACCGGGGAGCTGTTTTTT.

This clonotype has just one count. The V gene is TRBV6-5, the J gene TRBJ2-2; D is possibly TRBD1 (5 bases). The CDR3 covers 13 residues. V was pared by 5 bases and J by 4 bases, with 8 bases between. In germline, CDR1 is MNHEY, CDR2 SVGAGI. This chain's CDR3 is CASSPRVTGELFF. CDR3 coding DNA: TGTGCCAGCAGTCCCAGGGTCACCGGGGAGCTGTTTTTT.

This chain links TRBV12-3 or TRBV12-4 with TRBJ2-1; D not certain. Trimming removed 7 bases from V and 4 bases from J, with 5 bases in between. The CDR3 has 11 residues. The CDR3 nucleotides read TGTGCCAGCACCACATACAATGAGCAGTTCTTC. It codes for CASTTYNEQFF.